Listed here are 8 T cell receptor beta chains from one sample, sequenced in a study of blood T cell repertoires in COVID-19. Some clones are missing from TCRdb's copy, which holds only in-frame ones; the method was immunoSEQ multiplex PCR. The repertoire includes roughly 23,000 clones, around 94% of them detected once, and 4% sits in the top ten. The sample taken for sequencing was peripheral blood. The receptors originated from a woman aged 45 to 65 with active COVID-19.

The chain has TRBV29-1 and TRBJ2-3, with 8 bases identical to TRBD1. The CDR3 extends over 19 amino acids. Germline CDR1 reads SQVTM; CDR2 reads ANQGSEA. Trimming cost V 6 bases and J 0 bases; bases outside gene matches: 20. CDR3 DNA: TGCAGCGTCCGAAGGGGTGGGACAGGCGAATTCTCTAGCACAGATACGCAGTATTTT. Translation gives CSVRRGGTGEFSSTDTQYF.

V is TRBV5-1 and J is TRBJ2-1, with TRBD2 matching 7 bases. This CDR3 has 16 residues. J was trimmed by 7 bases and V by 5 bases; bases with no gene match: 15. Germline V gives CDR1 SGHRS, CDR2 YFSETQ. The CDR3 region is CASSSRLAGGRNEQFF. The CDR3 nucleotides are TGCGCCAGCAGTTCCAGGTTAGCGGGCGGGCGGAATGAGCAGTTCTTC.

This clone was detected only once. CDR3 protein: CASSQTNTGELFF. CDR3 DNA: TGTGCCAGCTCCCAGACAAACACCGGGGAGCTGTTTTTT. The chain links TRBV6-5 to TRBJ2-2; D remains ambiguous. This CDR3 has 13 amino acids. Trimming cost V 8 bases and J 2 bases, with 9 bases left between them. Germline V gene sequence: CDR1 MNHEY, CDR2 SVGAGI.

This clone showed up just a few times. V is TRBV21-1 and J is TRBJ1-1. TRBV21-1 is an annotated pseudogene. This CDR3 has 16 amino acids. CDR3 sequence: CASSKARRAPLGEAFF. CDR3 nucleotide sequence: TGTGCCAGCAGCAAAGCGCGGAGGGCTCCTTTGGGTGAAGCTTTCTTT.

The V gene is TRBV6-5, the J gene TRBJ1-2, with 7 bases matching TRBD1. Looked up from germline, CDR1 is MNHEY and CDR2 is SVGAGI. This CDR3 comprises 13 residues. V shed 9 bases and J 9 bases; nucleotides not matched to a gene: 13. CDR3 coding DNA: TGTGCCAGGGGACAGCCCTATGTGATCCGCTACACCTTC. Translation gives CARGQPYVIRYTF.

The gene calls are TRBV28 and TRBJ1-5; D is undetermined. This CDR3 has 16 residues. Trimming shortened V by 7 bases and J by 5 bases, and 21 bases separated the two germline ends. CDR1 and CDR2 from the germline V gene are MDHEN and SYDVKM. CDR3 nucleotide sequence: TGTGCCAGCACCACAAACACCCGGGGTAGGGATCAGCCCCAGCATTTT. Its translation: CASTTNTRGRDQPQHF.

In DNA form, the CDR3 reads TGTGCCATCAGTGGTAATAGCGGGGGTCAAGAGACCCAGTACTTC. It translates to CAISGNSGGQETQYF. The V call is TRBV10-3, the J call TRBJ2-5; TRBD2 agrees at 9 bases. The length of the CDR3 is 15 residues. Germline V CDR1 and CDR2: ENHRY, SYGVKD. J gave up 2 bases and V 4 bases, and 5 bases lay outside the gene matches.

The V call is TRBV4-1, the J call TRBJ2-7; 10 positions match TRBD2. Germline V CDR1 and CDR2: MGHRA, YSYEKL. The CDR3 sequence is 17 residues long. V shed 4 bases and J 2 bases; nucleotides not matched to a gene: 11. CDR3 loop: CASSPQTVAGGAYEQYF. For the CDR3, the DNA is TGCGCCAGCAGCCCCCAGACCGTAGCGGGAGGCGCCTACGAGCAGTACTTC.